Detailed here is one T cell receptor (beta chain). Its specificity is not known. Trimming took off 4 bases at V and 0 bases at J, with 13 bases between the two ends. The CDR3 loop spans 15 amino acids. Germline assignment: CDR1 LNHDA and CDR2 SQIVND (reference sequence). Using immunoSEQ multiplex PCR, the repertoire was profiled, and TCRdb retains in-frame clones only, with some absent. The table has approximately 31,000 clones, about four fifths seen once. Time point of the sample: week 47, end of study. A single vaccine dose contained 300 ug of mutant IDH1 20-mer peptide, and topical imiquimod was used with it. This record comes from a study of a mutant IDH1 vaccine in newly diagnosed glioma. In the study overall: Earlier therapy was either radiotherapy, temozolomide, or both, and most got both.

Sequenced here: PBMCs, sampled from a glioma patient whose treatment included an IDH1 peptide vaccine. This TCR came from a man between 25 and 39 years old with glioma. The chain joins TRBV19 to TRBJ2-7; D is undetermined. The CDR3 protein is CASSRALGYSYEQYF. CDR3 nucleotides: TGTGCCAGTAGTAGGGCCTTAGGATACTCCTACGAGCAGTACTTC. The full variable domain, with the rest looked up from reference TRBV19 and TRBJ2-7, is DGGITQSPKYLFRKEGQNVTLSCEQNLNHDAMYWYRQDPGQGLRLIYYSQIVNDFQKGDIAEGYSVSREKKESFPLTVTSAQKNPTAFYLCASSRALGYSYEQYFGPGTRLTVT.